Shown below are 30 T cell receptor beta chains from a single sample sequenced in a study of T cells in Graves' hyperthyroidism and ophthalmopathy. Amplification yielded TCR beta CDR3 regions, with RNA transcripts as the source. The HTBI primer set drove a first-round RT-PCR of the TCR CDR3. TCRdb re-called the multiplex PCR reads with MiXCR, one entry per CDR3 protein. The sample lists hundreds of thousands of distinct CDR3 sequences, around 15% occurring once. Material: blood. These receptors all come from a woman aged 18-29 years with Graves' hyperthyroidism.

This clonotype was recorded at least ten times. The CDR3 protein is CASSSPRGVEQFF. The CDR3 nucleotides are TGTGCCAGCAGCTCTCCCAGGGGGGTAGAGCAGTTCTTC. The chain recombines TRBV7-9 with TRBJ2-1; a possible D gene is TRBD1 (7 bases). Between the trimmed V and J ends, which lost 4 bases and 10 bases, there was a span of 14 bases. The CDR3 length is 13 residues. The germline V gene encodes CDR1 SEHNR and CDR2 FQNEAQ (reference sequence).

This clonotype has just a few counts. The chain combines TRBV4-1 with TRBJ1-1, with unresolved D. The CDR3 loop spans 15 amino acids. Germline V gene sequence: CDR1 MGHRA, CDR2 YSYEKL. The V gene lost 2 bases and the J gene lost 2 bases, with 12 bases spanning the gap. The CDR3: CASSQPSTQNTEAFF. In nucleotides, the CDR3 is TGCGCCAGCAGCCAACCCTCCACTCAAAACACTGAAGCTTTCTTT.

This clonotype was detected only a few times. The chain carries TRBV19 and TRBJ2-3; 7 nucleotides line up with TRBD2. V dropped 4 bases and J dropped 2; count of bases not matched to a gene: 12. Germline values: CDR1 LNHDA, CDR2 SQIVND (reference sequence). The CDR3 is 17 residues long. The CDR3 loop reads CASSTTLTSADTDTQYF. CDR3 bases: TGTGCCAGTAGTACCACCCTTACTAGCGCCGACACAGATACGCAGTATTTT.

The rearrangement joins TRBV5-6 to TRBJ2-7; D is uncertain. CDR1 and CDR2 (germline): SGHDT, YYEEEE. There are 14 residues in the CDR3. V gave up 2 bases and J gave up 3 bases, with 12 bases separating them. The DNA for the CDR3 is TGTGCCAGCAGCTTCACGCCGGGCAGCTACGAGCAGTACTTC. The encoded protein is CASSFTPGSYEQYF.

Many counts were recorded for this clonotype. The chain carries TRBV5-1 and TRBJ1-2; D is unresolved. This CDR3 region has 15 residues. CDR1 and CDR2 from the germline V gene are SGHRS and YFSETQ. The V gene lost 1 base and the J gene lost 0 bases, with 10 bases spanning the gap. In nucleotides, the CDR3 is TGCGCCAGCAGCTTGACCCCAGATACTAACTATGGCTACACCTTC. Its protein is CASSLTPDTNYGYTF.

In its sample, this clonotype was seen many times. The V and J genes are TRBV12-3 or TRBV12-4 and TRBJ2-5, with D possibly matching TRBD2 (6 bases). The CDR3 is made up of 14 amino acids. The ends were cut back, 4 bases at V and 5 bases at J, with 14 bases in the middle. The CDR3 DNA sequence: TGTGCCAGCAGTTCCCCGGGCGCGGGGGAGACCCAGTACTTC. Its protein is CASSSPGAGETQYF.

This clonotype was found many times. This chain joins TRBV9 and TRBJ2-3, with TRBD2 matching 8 bases. Germline values: CDR1 SGDLS, CDR2 YYNGEE. The CDR3 has 15 residues. With V trimmed by 3 bases and J by 6 bases, 9 bases remained unmatched. The CDR3 bases are TGTGCCAGCAGCGCAACCGGGACTAGATTTGATACGCAGTATTTT. This sequence encodes CASSATGTRFDTQYF.

This clonotype was found a few times. The chain joins TRBV10-1 to TRBJ2-2; the D gene is possibly TRBD1 (5 bases). Trimming pared 1 base from V and 6 bases from J, leaving 9 bases between. Looked up from germline, CDR1 is WNHNN and CDR2 is SYGVQD (reference sequence). The CDR3 contains 14 residues. CDR3 nucleotide sequence: TGCGCCAGCAGTGAGTTGGGGCGCCCCGGGGAGCTGTTTTTT. As protein: CASSELGRPGELFF.

The chain combines TRBV7-6 with TRBJ2-3; D remains ambiguous. This CDR3 contains 14 residues. Trimming took off 5 bases at V and 4 bases at J, with 13 bases between the two ends. Per the germline V gene, CDR1 is SGHVS and CDR2 is FNYEAQ. For the CDR3, the DNA is TGTGCCAGCAGCCATCTCCTAGAAGCAGATACGCAGTATTTT. This translates into CASSHLLEADTQYF.

This clonotype appeared many times. The V call is TRBV11-2, the J call TRBJ2-7, with 8 bases aligning to TRBD2. CDR3 length: 16 amino acids. CDR1 and CDR2 (germline): SGHAT, FQNNGV. J was trimmed by 3 bases and V by 0 bases; bases with no gene match: 7. The chain's CDR3 is CASSLERGLVVYEQYF. The DNA of the CDR3 is TGTGCCAGCAGCTTAGAAAGGGGACTAGTGGTCTACGAGCAGTACTTC.

This clonotype was seen at least ten times. The CDR3 nucleotides read TGTGCCAGCAGTGTACCCGGGACAGGGAGAGCTTTCTTT. Its translation: CASSVPGTGRAFF. The rearrangement joins TRBV28 to TRBJ1-1, with 9 bases identical to TRBD1. Germline-derived CDR1 and CDR2 are MDHEN and SYDVKM. CDR3 length: 13 residues. After removal of 5 bases from V and 10 bases from J, the junction contained 8 bases not matched to a gene. Variable domain in full (rest from reference TRBV28 and TRBJ1-1): DVKVTQSSRYLVKRTGEKVFLECVQDMDHENMFWYRQDPGLGLRLIYFSYDVKMKEKGDIPEGYSVSREKKERFSLILESASTNQTSMYLCASSVPGTGRAFFGQGTRLTVV.

The chain couples TRBV7-3 to TRBJ1-6; D is unclear. The CDR3 runs 14 residues. Germline assignment: CDR1 SGHTA and CDR2 FQGTGA. V was cut by 2 bases and J by 10 bases, with 12 bases left in between. CDR3 bases: TGTGCCAGCAGCTTACGACCCCCGGACTCACCCCTCCACTTT. This encodes CASSLRPPDSPLHF.

The gene calls are TRBV19 and TRBJ2-3; the match to TRBD1 covers 9 bases. Germline assignment: CDR1 LNHDA and CDR2 SQIVND (reference sequence). J gave up 2 bases and V 2 bases, and 5 bases lay outside the gene matches. The CDR3 contains 16 residues. CDR3 coding DNA: TGTGCCAGTAGTATAACGGGACAGGGTGACACAGATACGCAGTATTTT. Translating gives CASSITGQGDTDTQYF.

This clonotype was recorded at least ten times. The chain is built from TRBV5-1 and TRBJ2-1; D call uncertain. Trimming stripped 2 bases from V and 0 bases from J, with 3 bases between. Germline loops: CDR1 SGHRS, CDR2 YFSETQ. The CDR3 is 13 amino acids. CDR3 coding DNA: TGCGCCAGCAGCTTTGTCTCCTACAATGAGCAGTTCTTC. It encodes CASSFVSYNEQFF.

The chain recombines TRBV2 with TRBJ2-1, with a tentative D call TRBD1 (6 bases). From germline, CDR1 is SNHLY and CDR2 FYNNEI. The CDR3 totals 17 residues. Trimming removed 1 base at V and 4 bases at J, with 17 bases between. As DNA, the CDR3 is TGTGCCAGCAGTGAAGTCGGTGGGACAAGGGGGTACAATGAGCAGTTCTTC. This gives the protein CASSEVGGTRGYNEQFF. Together with reference TRBV2 and TRBJ2-1, the CDR3 gives the full variable domain: EPEVTQTPSHQVTQMGQEVILRCVPISNHLYFYWYRQILGQKVEFLVSFYNNEISEKSEIFDDQFSVERPDGSNFTLKIRSTKLEDSAMYFCASSEVGGTRGYNEQFFGPGTRLTVL.

CDR3 protein: CASSFFAFRTGGRYEQYF. As DNA, the CDR3 is TGTGCCAGCAGCTTCTTCGCTTTCCGGACAGGGGGCAGATACGAGCAGTACTTC. The chain combines TRBV5-6 with TRBJ2-7; 11 bases match TRBD1. The V segment lost 2 bases and the J segment 4 bases; nucleotides outside the gene matches: 14. CDR1 and CDR2 (germline): SGHDT, YYEEEE. The CDR3 is made up of 18 amino acids.

In this sample, this clonotype turned up many times. The V gene is TRBV20-1, the J gene TRBJ1-5; a weak D match, TRBD1 (6 bases). CDR1 is DFQATT and CDR2 is SNEGSKA in the germline V gene (reference sequence). V was clipped by 7 bases and J by 0 bases, with 13 bases between them. The CDR3 runs to 14 residues. The CDR3 protein is CSVGGQYSNQPQHF. Here the CDR3 DNA reads TGCAGTGTAGGTGGACAGTATAGCAATCAGCCCCAGCATTTT.

This chain uses TRBV25-1 with TRBJ2-1; 12 bases match TRBD2. The CDR3 is 17 residues long. V was clipped by 1 base and J by 3 bases; unmatched bases: 4. The V gene's germline CDR1 is MGHDK and CDR2 SYGVNS. The CDR3 loop is CASSEFLTSGSYNEQFF. The CDR3 DNA reads TGTGCCAGCAGTGAATTCCTGACTAGCGGGAGCTACAATGAGCAGTTCTTC.

This clonotype was seen many times. The chain links TRBV7-9 to TRBJ2-3; TRBD2 is a possible D gene (6 bases). This CDR3 is built from 15 residues. V was clipped by 1 base and J by 4 bases, with 12 bases between them. Looked up from germline, CDR1 is SEHNR and CDR2 is FQNEAQ (reference sequence). CDR3 in DNA: TGTGCCAGCAGCTTAGTTGGAGGGCTAGCAGATACGCAGTATTTT. Its protein product is CASSLVGGLADTQYF.

This clonotype was recorded many times. V usage is TRBV3-1 and J usage is TRBJ1-1; 11 bases fit TRBD1. The CDR3 is made up of 15 amino acids. Germline loops: CDR1 LGHDT, CDR2 YNNKEL (reference sequence). V shed 4 bases and J 4 bases; nucleotides not matched to a gene: 5. The CDR3 DNA follows: TGTGCCAGCAGCCCCCTGGACAGGGGGCTCACTGAAGCTTTCTTT. Its protein is CASSPLDRGLTEAFF.

This clonotype was found a few times. The genes are TRBV2 and TRBJ1-6; 7 positions agree with TRBD1. The V gene's germline CDR1 is SNHLY and CDR2 FYNNEI. Trimming took 6 bases from V and 7 from J; bases not matched to a gene: 6. The CDR3 loop spans 14 amino acids. The CDR3 DNA sequence: TGTGCCAGCAGCGAACAGGGGCGCAATTCACCCCTCCACTTT. Protein product: CASSEQGRNSPLHF.

A few counts support this clonotype. CDR3 nucleotides: TGTGCCAGCAGCCATTACCGGGACGTTTATGGCTACACCTTC. This translates into CASSHYRDVYGYTF. The rearrangement uses TRBV3-1 and TRBJ1-2; weak D call: TRBD1 (5 bases). Trimming removed 3 bases from V and 5 bases from J, with 13 bases in between. CDR3 length: 14 amino acids. The germline gives CDR1 LGHDT, CDR2 YNNKEL (reference sequence).

This clonotype was seen a few times. The chain joins TRBV4-3 to TRBJ1-5; tentatively, D is TRBD1 (6 bases). Deletions cut 5 bases from V and 1 base from J, with 9 bases between. The CDR3 runs 14 residues. Germline loops: CDR1 LGHNA, CDR2 YSLEER. The CDR3 DNA reads as TGCGCCAGCAGCAGGACAGCCAGCAATCAGCCCCAGCATTTT. Translating gives CASSRTASNQPQHF.

V is TRBV5-6 and J is TRBJ1-3; 8 nucleotides agree with TRBD1. Germline V gene sequence: CDR1 SGHDT, CDR2 YYEEEE. J lost 4 bases, V lost 0 bases, and 3 bases had no gene match. The CDR3 has 15 residues. This CDR3 reads CASSLETGAGNTIYF. The CDR3 DNA reads as TGTGCCAGCAGCTTGGAGACAGGGGCAGGAAACACCATATATTTT.

With respect to this clonotype: A much larger clone lies one base from this, so it may be a read error. The chain employs TRBV29-1 and TRBJ2-7; tentatively, D is TRBD1 or TRBD2 (6 bases each). The CDR3 has 16 amino acids. Germline CDR1 reads SQVTM; CDR2 reads ANQGSEA. V shed 8 bases and J shed 2 bases, with 25 bases lying between them. The CDR3, as DNA: TGCAGCACAACCGGGACACGGGGGAGTGACCCCTACGAGCAGTACTTC. As protein: CSTTGTRGSDPYEQYF.

There are many counts of this clonotype. The chain links TRBV12-3 or TRBV12-4 to TRBJ2-7, with TRBD1 as a possible D gene (7 bases). V was pared by 6 bases and J by 3 bases, with 12 bases between. This CDR3 has 13 amino acids. This CDR3 is CASREGAGYEQYF. CDR3 nucleotides: TGTGCCAGCAGGGAGGGGGCGGGCTACGAGCAGTACTTC.

On this clonotype: The junction departs from the called germline gene at one end, perhaps through a read error. The chain carries TRBV28 and TRBJ2-1, with D perhaps TRBD2 (6 bases). CDR1 is MDHEN and CDR2 is SYDVKM in the germline V gene. This CDR3 is built from 16 residues. The DNA of the CDR3 is TGTGCCAGCAGTTTGGAGGGTCTGGGCTACTACAATGAGCAGCTCTTC. This encodes CASSLEGLGYYNEQLF.

This clonotype showed up many times. The chain links TRBV6-5 to TRBJ2-5, with D perhaps being TRBD1 or TRBD2 (6 bases each). Trimming took 0 bases from V and 6 from J, leaving 17 bases between them. Germline V lookup: CDR1 MNHEY, CDR2 SVGAGI. The CDR3 runs to 16 residues. In DNA form, the CDR3 reads TGTGCCAGCAGTTACTCGAGTACAGGGAGGTTGAAGACCCAGTACTTC. Its translation is CASSYSSTGRLKTQYF.

The table lists this clonotype with a few counts. This sequence joins TRBV20-1 and TRBJ2-7; TRBD1 agrees at 8 bases. Germline V gives CDR1 DFQATT, CDR2 SNEGSKA (reference sequence). CDR3 length equals 15 residues. The J segment lost 3 bases and the V segment lost 3 bases, leaving 10 bases of the junction unmatched. CDR3 coding DNA: TGCAGTGCTAGCTGGCAGGGGGCATCTCTCTACGAGCAGTACTTC. Translating gives CSASWQGASLYEQYF.

This chain connects TRBV2 to TRBJ2-7, with 7 bases aligning to TRBD1. Trimming removed 4 bases from V and 6 bases from J; junction bases left unmatched: 6. CDR1 is SNHLY, CDR2 FYNNEI, per germline. This CDR3 has 13 residues. The CDR3 DNA sequence: TGTGCCAGCAGTGCCGATTCAGGGGGCGAGCAGTACTTC. Protein product: CASSADSGGEQYF.